This T cell receptor beta chain was retrieved from a study of cytomegalovirus exposure and HLA in healthy donors. Overall study context: Previous work identified around 120 million unique TCR beta sequences from around 180 million T cells.

CDR1 and CDR2 from the germline V gene are KGHSH and LQKENI. The length of the CDR3 is 15 residues. V lost 1 base, J lost 0 bases, and 9 bases lay in between. 60 Vbeta and 13 Jbeta primers were used in PCR. In the original processing: Roughly 83 million unique TCR beta chains, approximately 11 million of them shared, were counted by a later analysis. Libraries were prepared by immunoSEQ multiplex PCR; TCRdb keeps only in-frame clonotypes and omits some of them. The DNA was the basis for D and trimming; V, J and clone size are from that table. This table holds about 120,000 clones, less than 85% found once.

Sequenced material: PBMCs. This chain joins TRBV18 and TRBJ1-2, with D tentatively TRBD1 (5 bases). The receptor's source is a woman in her thirties or forties in good health and CMV-seronegative. DNA of the CDR3: TGTGCCAGCTCACCACGCACAGGCGCTAACTATGGCTACACCTTC. Amino acid sequence: CASSPRTGANYGYTF.